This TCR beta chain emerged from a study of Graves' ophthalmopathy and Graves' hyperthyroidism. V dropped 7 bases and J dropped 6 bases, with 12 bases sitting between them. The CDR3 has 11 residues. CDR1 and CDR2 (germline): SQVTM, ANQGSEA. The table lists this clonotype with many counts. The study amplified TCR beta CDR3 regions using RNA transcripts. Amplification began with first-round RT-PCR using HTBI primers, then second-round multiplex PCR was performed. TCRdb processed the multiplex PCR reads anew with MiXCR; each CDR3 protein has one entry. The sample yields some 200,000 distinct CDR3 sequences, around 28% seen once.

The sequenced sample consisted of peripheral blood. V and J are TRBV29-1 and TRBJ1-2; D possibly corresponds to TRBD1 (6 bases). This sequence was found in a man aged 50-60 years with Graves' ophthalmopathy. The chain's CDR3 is CSGQGSHGYTF. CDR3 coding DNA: TGCAGCGGTCAGGGGTCGCATGGCTACACCTTC. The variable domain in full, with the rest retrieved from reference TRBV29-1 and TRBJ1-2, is SAVISQKPSRDICQRGTSLTIQCQVDSQVTMMFWYRQQPGQSLTLIATANQGSEATYESGFVIDKFPISRPNLTFSTLTVSNMSPEDSSIYLCSGQGSHGYTFGSGTRLTVV.